What follows are 17 T cell receptor beta chains derived from one specimen sequenced in a study of blood T cell repertoires in COVID-19. Assay used: immunoSEQ multiplex PCR; TCRdb lists only in-frame clones, some missing. The profile covers 350,000 to 400,000 clones, with roughly nine tenths appearing a single time and roughly 0.86% taken by the ten largest. Sample: PBMCs or T cells enriched from blood (not recorded which). These receptors all come from a woman in her 40s who had been exposed to COVID-19.

This rearrangement joins TRBV24-1 to TRBJ1-1; 8 bases are a match to TRBD1. CDR1 is KGHDR and CDR2 is SFDVKD in the germline V gene. This CDR3 contains 16 residues. V shed 4 bases and J 1 base; nucleotides not matched to a gene: 7. This CDR3 is CATSDRQGLGNTEAFF. The CDR3 DNA reads as TGTGCCACCAGTGACCGACAGGGGCTAGGGAACACTGAAGCTTTCTTT.

The V and J genes are TRBV6-2 or TRBV6-3 and TRBJ2-3; 7 nucleotides line up with TRBD2. Looked up from germline, CDR1 is MNHEY and CDR2 is SVGEGT. The V and J ends lost 3 bases and 2 bases, in that order; junction bases with no gene match: 5. The CDR3 spans 15 residues. This CDR3 reads CASSYLAVSTDTQYF. The DNA of the CDR3 is TGTGCCAGCAGTTATCTAGCGGTGTCCACAGATACGCAGTATTTT.

The V and J genes are TRBV30 and TRBJ2-1, with 12 bases matching TRBD2. CDR1 and CDR2 from the germline V gene are GTSNPN and SVGIG (reference sequence). CDR3 size: 13 residues. The V and J ends lost 4 bases and 10 bases, in that order; junction bases with no gene match: 5. Here the CDR3 reads CAWTTSGRGEQFF. DNA for the CDR3: TGTGCCTGGACGACTAGCGGGAGAGGGGAGCAGTTCTTC.

The genes are TRBV28 and TRBJ1-5; 10 positions match TRBD1. This CDR3 is 15 amino acids long. With 3 bases clipped from V and 5 bases from J, the junction kept 4 bases outside the gene matches. Germline V gives CDR1 MDHEN, CDR2 SYDVKM. CDR3 sequence (DNA): TGTGCCAGCAGTTTCGGGGACAGGGGTTATCAGCCCCAGCATTTT. It is translated as CASSFGDRGYQPQHF. The full variable domain, completed using reference TRBV28 and TRBJ1-5, is DVKVTQSSRYLVKRTGEKVFLECVQDMDHENMFWYRQDPGLGLRLIYFSYDVKMKEKGDIPEGYSVSREKKERFSLILESASTNQTSMYLCASSFGDRGYQPQHFGDGTRLSIL.

The chain employs TRBV10-3 and TRBJ1-2, with a weak D call TRBD1 (6 bases). The CDR3 has 14 residues. Trimming removed 5 bases from V and 4 bases from J, with 14 bases in between. Germline assignment: CDR1 ENHRY and CDR2 SYGVKD. The CDR3 is CAISPGHPPYGYTF. CDR3 nucleotide sequence: TGTGCCATCAGTCCGGGACACCCCCCCTATGGCTACACCTTC.

V and J are TRBV2 and TRBJ2-1; TRBD1 agrees at 7 bases. The V segment lost 8 bases and the J segment 3 bases; nucleotides outside the gene matches: 4. The CDR3 spans 13 residues. The V gene's germline CDR1 is SNHLY and CDR2 FYNNEI. Written as DNA, the CDR3 is TGTGCCAGCGGACGGACAGGCTACAATGAGCAGTTCTTC. It yields the protein CASGRTGYNEQFF.

The rearrangement links TRBV29-1 to TRBJ1-4, with D possibly matching TRBD1 (6 bases). Germline V gene sequence: CDR1 SQVTM, CDR2 ANQGSEA. Trimming cost V 7 bases and J 2 bases, with 14 bases left between them. This CDR3 contains 14 residues. The CDR3 sequence: CSADQTGTNEKLFF. The CDR3 DNA sequence: TGCAGCGCCGACCAAACAGGGACTAATGAAAAACTGTTTTTT.

The rearrangement links TRBV12-3 or TRBV12-4 to TRBJ1-1; 9 positions agree with TRBD1. V lost 7 bases, J lost 4 bases, and 4 bases stayed unmatched. This CDR3 is 13 amino acids long. CDR3 DNA sequence: TGTGCCAGCACGAGGGACAGGGTCACTGAAGCTTTCTTT. It is translated as CASTRDRVTEAFF.

This sequence joins TRBV7-9 and TRBJ1-6; TRBD1 aligns across 7 bases. Per germline, CDR1 SEHNR and CDR2 FQNEAQ (reference sequence). V lost 1 base, J lost 7 bases, and 1 base stayed unmatched. This CDR3 region has 14 residues. The CDR3: CASSLEQGNSPLHF. As DNA, the CDR3 is TGTGCCAGCAGCTTAGAACAGGGGAATTCACCCCTCCACTTT.

The rearrangement uses TRBV7-2 and TRBJ2-5; TRBD1 aligns across 7 bases. With 1 base clipped from V and 4 bases from J, the junction kept 6 bases outside the gene matches. CDR3 size: 15 residues. CDR1 is SGHTA and CDR2 is FQGNSA in the germline V gene. CDR3 sequence (DNA): TGTGCCAGCAGCTTAGGTGGACAGGTACGAGAGACCCAGTACTTC. This encodes CASSLGGQVRETQYF.

V usage is TRBV18 and J usage is TRBJ1-2; the D gene is possibly TRBD1 (6 bases). CDR1 is KGHSH and CDR2 is LQKENI in the germline V gene. CDR3 length equals 13 residues. V was trimmed by 6 bases and J by 4 bases, leaving 12 bases between them. CDR3 residues: CASSQQGTYGYTF. Here the CDR3 DNA reads TGTGCCAGCTCTCAACAGGGAACCTATGGCTACACCTTC.

The chain joins TRBV11-3 to TRBJ2-2; 8 nucleotides match TRBD2. Germline trimming cut 2 bases from V and 3 bases from J; bases unmatched to any gene: 5. Per the germline V gene, CDR1 is SGHNT and CDR2 is YENEEA. The CDR3 runs to 16 residues. Here the CDR3 DNA reads TGTGCCAGCAGCTTAATAGCGGGATTGGACACCGGGGAGCTGTTTTTT. This codes for CASSLIAGLDTGELFF. Variable domain in full (rest from reference TRBV11-3 and TRBJ2-2): EAGVVQSPRYKIIEKKQPVAFWCNPISGHNTLYWYLQNLGQGPELLIRYENEEAVDDSQLPKDRFSAERLKGVDSTLKIQPAELGDSAVYLCASSLIAGLDTGELFFGEGSRLTVL.

In its sample, this clone was seen once. The chain recombines TRBV5-1 with TRBJ1-1; 10 bases are shared with TRBD1. CDR1 SGHRS and CDR2 YFSETQ come from the germline V gene. V trimming: 0 bases; J trimming: 6 bases; junction bases outside the gene matches: 5. This CDR3 is built from 15 residues. In DNA form, the CDR3 reads TGCGCCAGCAGCTTGGGGACAGGGGGTGGGGCTGAAGCTTTCTTT. Protein: CASSLGTGGGAEAFF.

The chain links TRBV7-9 to TRBJ2-1, with D possibly being TRBD2 (6 bases). The length of the CDR3 is 14 residues. The ends were cut back, 5 bases at V and 5 bases at J, with 13 bases in the middle. Germline-derived CDR1 and CDR2 are SEHNR and FQNEAQ (reference sequence). CDR3 region: CASSQYRTNNEQFF. Here the CDR3 DNA reads TGTGCCAGCAGCCAGTACCGGACTAACAATGAGCAGTTCTTC.

For this clone: One junction end disagrees with the germline gene, perhaps due to a read error. This chain connects TRBV6-4 to TRBJ1-2; D is unclear. Germline CDR1 is MRHNA and CDR2 is SNTAGT. There are 11 residues in the CDR3. The CDR3: CASSDNGPRVF. The CDR3, as DNA: TGTGCCAGCAGTGACAACGGTCCCCGGGTATTC.

This chain connects TRBV19 to TRBJ2-7, with D possibly TRBD2 on 6 matching bases. The V gene's germline CDR1 is LNHDA and CDR2 SQIVND (reference sequence). Trimming pared 2 bases from V and 3 bases from J, leaving 17 bases between. The CDR3 is 16 amino acids. The CDR3 loop is CASSIRGGEPFYEQYF. The CDR3 DNA is TGTGCCAGTAGTATAAGGGGCGGGGAACCATTCTACGAGCAGTACTTC. Variable domain in full (rest from reference TRBV19 and TRBJ2-7): DGGITQSPKYLFRKEGQNVTLSCEQNLNHDAMYWYRQDPGQGLRLIYYSQIVNDFQKGDIAEGYSVSREKKESFPLTVTSAQKNPTAFYLCASSIRGGEPFYEQYFGPGTRLTVT.

This clone came up a few times. The sample has other DNA sequences that encode this CDR3 too. The genes are TRBV19 and TRBJ1-5, with D possibly matching TRBD1 (5 bases). Trimming took 3 bases from V and 5 from J, leaving 8 bases between them. CDR1 and CDR2 from the germline V gene are LNHDA and SQIVND (reference sequence). CDR3 length: 13 residues. The CDR3 DNA is TGTGCCAGTAGTATCCGGGGGGATCAGCCCCAGCATTTT. Translating it yields CASSIRGDQPQHF.